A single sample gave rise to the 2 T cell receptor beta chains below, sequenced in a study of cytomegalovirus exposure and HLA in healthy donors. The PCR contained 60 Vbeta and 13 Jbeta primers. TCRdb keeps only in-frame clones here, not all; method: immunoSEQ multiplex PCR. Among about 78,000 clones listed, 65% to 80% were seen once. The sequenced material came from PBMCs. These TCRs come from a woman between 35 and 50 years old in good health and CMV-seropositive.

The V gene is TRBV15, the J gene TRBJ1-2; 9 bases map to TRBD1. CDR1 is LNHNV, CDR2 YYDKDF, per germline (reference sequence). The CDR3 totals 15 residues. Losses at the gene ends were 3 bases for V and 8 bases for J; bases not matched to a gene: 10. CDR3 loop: CATSSGQGQLRGYTF. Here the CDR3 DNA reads TGTGCCACCAGCAGTGGACAGGGGCAGCTAAGAGGCTACACCTTC.

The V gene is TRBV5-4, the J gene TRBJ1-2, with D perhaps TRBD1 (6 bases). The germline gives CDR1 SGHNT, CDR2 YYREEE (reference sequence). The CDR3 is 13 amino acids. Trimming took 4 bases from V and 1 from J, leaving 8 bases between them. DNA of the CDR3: TGTGCCAGCAGCATGGACAGTAACTATGGCTACACCTTC. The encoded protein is CASSMDSNYGYTF.